A selection of T cell receptor beta chains follows, all from one sample in a study of T-cell memory formation after mild COVID-19. TCRdb redid the calling of the 5' RACE reads with MiXCR, one entry per CDR3 protein. The data contain 250,000 to 350,000 distinct CDR3 sequences, roughly 21% of them singletons. Source material: PBMCs or a T cell subset sorted from them (not recorded which). All receptors come from a man in his late teens or twenties who had mild COVID-19 (a few samples of this study predate the infection). Cell type and time point are not known. CDR3s include the opening cysteine and the closing phenylalanine or tryptophan. D genes are given only for firm matches. Part of the rows lack a size; the others show once, few, many or a class for expanded clones.

clone size	D gene	V gene	J gene	CDR3 protein	CDR3 DNA
.	.	TRBV7-2	TRBJ2-4	CASSRSESAGQNIQYF	TGTGCCAGCAGTCGCTCCGAGTCTGCTGGCCAAAACATTCAGTACTTC
.	TRBD1	TRBV7-9	TRBJ2-3	CASSSPRQGQYF	TGTGCCAGCAGCTCCCCTCGACAGGGGCAGTATTTT
few	.	TRBV20-1	TRBJ2-5	CSARKPGPTGETQYF	TGCAGTGCTAGAAAACCGGGACCTACAGGAGAGACCCAGTACTTC
many	.	TRBV12-3/TRBV12-4	TRBJ2-5	CASRTTGPGLAAFGTQYF	TGTGCCAGCAGGACGACAGGGCCAGGACTAGCTGCGTTCGGGACCCAGTACTTC
many	TRBD2	TRBV20-1	TRBJ2-3	CSADTGGPQYF	TGCAGTGCGGATACGGGGGGGCCCCAGTATTTT
few	.	TRBV6-5	TRBJ1-1	CASSYEGMRTEAFF	TGTGCCAGCAGTTATGAGGGTATGAGGACTGAAGCTTTCTTT
.	.	TRBV6-2/TRBV6-3	TRBJ1-5	CASSSRTRGTLQQPQHF	TGTGCCAGCAGTTCTCGGACCCGGGGGACCCTTCAGCAGCCCCAGCATTTT
.	.	TRBV12-3/TRBV12-4	TRBJ2-3	CASSSTRPDTQYF	TGTGCCAGCAGTTCAACTCGACCAGATACGCAGTATTTT
.	.	TRBV9	TRBJ2-3	CASSEGALTDTQYF	TGTGCCAGCAGCGAAGGAGCTTTAACAGATACGCAGTATTTT
.	.	TRBV24-1	TRBJ1-4	CATPAGIEGRNEKLFF	TGTGCCACCCCGGCGGGTATCGAGGGCCGTAATGAAAAACTGTTTTTT
.	.	TRBV12-3/TRBV12-4	TRBJ1-2	CASSLGGVGGYTF	TGTGCCAGCAGTTTAGGAGGAGTGGGCGGCTACACCTTC
few	.	TRBV12-3/TRBV12-4	TRBJ2-3	CASRNRGAGTDTQYF	TGTGCCAGCAGGAATCGGGGGGCCGGCACAGATACGCAGTATTTT
.	.	TRBV29-1	TRBJ2-5	CSASSGDGAQYF	TGCAGCGCCAGTAGTGGCGATGGGGCCCAGTACTTC
.	.	TRBV12-3/TRBV12-4	TRBJ2-1	CASSGGPYNEQFF	TGTGCCAGCAGCGGGGGGCCGTACAATGAGCAGTTCTTC
.	.	TRBV6-1	TRBJ1-1	CASRFGNTEAFF	TGTGCCAGCAGGTTCGGGAACACTGAAGCTTTCTTT
.	.	TRBV7-3	TRBJ1-6	CASSLTATDGSPLHF	TGTGCCAGCAGCTTAACTGCGACCGATGGGTCACCCCTCCACTTT
.	.	TRBV7-2	TRBJ1-5	CASSLVPGEQPQHF	TGTGCCAGCAGCTTAGTTCCGGGAGAGCAGCCCCAGCATTTT
many	TRBD1	TRBV5-1	TRBJ1-1	CASSNTGGSTEAFF	TGCGCCAGCAGCAATACAGGGGGATCCACTGAAGCTTTCTTT
few	.	TRBV25-1	TRBJ2-3	CASRTTDTQYF	TGTGCCAGTCGAACAACAGATACGCAGTATTTT
.	TRBD2	TRBV12-3/TRBV12-4	TRBJ2-2	CASSLGLAGNTGELFF	TGTGCCAGCAGTTTAGGGCTAGCGGGGAACACCGGGGAGCTGTTTTTT
.	.	TRBV14	TRBJ2-4	CASSQEKGKNIQYF	TGTGCCAGCAGCCAAGAGAAGGGGAAAAACATTCAGTACTTC
few	.	TRBV5-1	TRBJ2-4	CASSLTIAKNIQYF	TGCGCCAGCAGCTTAACAATAGCCAAAAACATTCAGTACTTC
.	.	TRBV25-1	TRBJ1-1	CASSEPLATEAFF	TGTGCCAGCAGTGAACCCCTAGCCACTGAAGCTTTCTTT
.	.	TRBV2	TRBJ2-3	CASSITTGTDTQYF	TGTGCCAGCAGTATAACTACAGGGACAGATACGCAGTATTTT
.	.	TRBV20-1	TRBJ2-6	CSARSRTGANVLTF	TGCAGTGCTAGGTCCCGTACTGGGGCCAACGTCCTGACTTTC
.	.	TRBV7-2	TRBJ1-4	CASSPGFSREKLFF	TGTGCCAGCAGTCCAGGGTTTTCAAGGGAAAAACTGTTTTTT
.	.	TRBV5-1	TRBJ2-2	CASHASSRGPGELFF	TGCGCCAGCCACGCGAGCAGCCGGGGGCCCGGGGAGCTGTTTTTT
few	.	TRBV11-2	TRBJ2-3	CASTHPPRDTQYF	TGTGCCAGCACCCATCCCCCCCGGGATACGCAGTATTTT
.	.	TRBV7-8	TRBJ1-5	CASSPLWDADNQPQHF	TGTGCCAGCAGCCCCCTCTGGGACGCGGACAATCAGCCCCAGCATTTT
.	TRBD1	TRBV4-1	TRBJ2-2	CASSQPRQGGTGELFF	TGCGCCAGCAGCCAGCCCCGACAGGGGGGCACCGGGGAGCTGTTTTTT
.	TRBD1	TRBV18	TRBJ1-6	CASSADRVNSPLHF	TGTGCCAGCTCCGCGGACAGGGTTAATTCACCCCTCCACTTT
few	TRBD2	TRBV6-2/TRBV6-3	TRBJ2-2	CATLVRGDHTGELFF	TGTGCCACCCTCGTACGGGGGGACCACACCGGGGAGCTGTTTTTT
few	.	TRBV7-9	TRBJ2-2	CASSLGDHGELFF	TGTGCCAGCAGCCTGGGGGATCACGGGGAGCTGTTTTTT
few	TRBD1	TRBV7-2	TRBJ1-2	CASNWGNTGVTYGYTF	TGTGCCAGCAATTGGGGCAACACAGGGGTCACCTATGGCTACACCTTC
.	TRBD2	TRBV4-1	TRBJ2-5	CASSQAYGAGGNLETQYF	TGCGCCAGCAGCCAAGCGTACGGCGCGGGGGGAAATCTGGAGACCCAGTACTTC
.	TRBD2	TRBV9	TRBJ2-3	CASSLGDYATDTQYF	TGTGCCAGCAGCCTCGGGGACTACGCCACAGATACGCAGTATTTT
.	.	TRBV5-1	TRBJ1-4	CASSLGATGEKLFF	TGCGCCAGCAGCTTAGGAGCGACTGGAGAAAAACTGTTTTTT
.	.	TRBV5-1	TRBJ1-4	CASSSEGRTTTNEKLFF	TGCGCCAGCAGCTCGGAGGGACGGACCACAACTAATGAAAAACTGTTTTTT
.	.	TRBV3-1	TRBJ1-4	CASSQVLRGEKLFF	TGTGCCAGCAGCCAAGTCCTGAGAGGGGAAAAACTGTTTTTT
.	TRBD1	TRBV7-9	TRBJ1-5	CASSSPGQGEGQPQHF	TGTGCCAGCAGCTCACCGGGACAGGGGGAGGGCCAGCCCCAGCATTTT
.	.	TRBV11-3	TRBJ2-2	CASSHGGNTGELFF	TGTGCCAGCAGCCATGGGGGTAACACCGGGGAGCTGTTTTTT
few	TRBD2	TRBV7-9	TRBJ2-1	CAPASGGFDEQFF	TGTGCTCCTGCGAGCGGGGGGTTCGATGAGCAGTTCTTC
.	TRBD2	TRBV5-1	TRBJ2-5	CASSPWTRSETQYF	TGCGCCAGCAGCCCTTGGACTAGATCGGAGACCCAGTACTTC
many	TRBD1	TRBV5-1	TRBJ2-1	CASNRRTGGFEQFF	TGCGCCAGCAACAGGCGGACAGGGGGCTTTGAGCAGTTCTTC
.	.	TRBV25-1	TRBJ1-2	CASREGFYGYTF	TGTGCCAGCAGGGAGGGCTTCTATGGCTACACCTTC
.	TRBD2	TRBV20-1	TRBJ2-3	CSASPAGDITDTQYF	TGCAGTGCTAGCCCAGCGGGGGATATCACAGATACGCAGTATTTT
.	.	TRBV12-3/TRBV12-4	TRBJ2-1	CATQTGDKYNEQFF	TGTGCCACCCAAACAGGCGACAAGTACAATGAGCAGTTCTTC
few	.	TRBV5-4	TRBJ2-2	CASSLDLGSTGELFF	TGTGCCAGCAGCTTGGACTTGGGGAGCACCGGGGAGCTGTTTTTT